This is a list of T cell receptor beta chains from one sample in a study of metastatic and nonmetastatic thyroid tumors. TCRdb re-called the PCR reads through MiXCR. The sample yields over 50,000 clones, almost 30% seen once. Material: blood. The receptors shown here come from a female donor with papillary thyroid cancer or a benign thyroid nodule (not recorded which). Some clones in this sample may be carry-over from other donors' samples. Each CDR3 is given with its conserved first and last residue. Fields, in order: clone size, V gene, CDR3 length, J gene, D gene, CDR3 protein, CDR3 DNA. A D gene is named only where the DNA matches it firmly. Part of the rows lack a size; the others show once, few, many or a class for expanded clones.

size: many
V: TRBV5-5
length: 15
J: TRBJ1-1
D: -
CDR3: CASSSQSTVNTEAFF
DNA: TGTGCCAGCAGCTCACAATCAACAGTGAACACTGAAGCTTTCTTT

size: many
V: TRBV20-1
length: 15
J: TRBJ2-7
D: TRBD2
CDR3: CSAREGSGSSYEQYF
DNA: TGCAGTGCTAGAGAGGGTAGCGGGAGCTCCTACGAGCAGTACTTC

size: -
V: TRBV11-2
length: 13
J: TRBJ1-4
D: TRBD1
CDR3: CASGPGQAGKLFF
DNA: TGTGCCAGCGGCCCAGGACAGGCCGGAAAACTGTTTTTT

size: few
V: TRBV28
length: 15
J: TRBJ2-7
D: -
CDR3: CASRGTGSAAYEQYF
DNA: TGTGCCAGCAGGGGAACAGGGAGTGCGGCTTACGAGCAGTACTTC

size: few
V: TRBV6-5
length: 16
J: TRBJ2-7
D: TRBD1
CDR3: CASSYTYGTESYEQYF
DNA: TGTGCCAGCAGTTACACCTACGGGACAGAATCCTACGAGCAGTACTTC

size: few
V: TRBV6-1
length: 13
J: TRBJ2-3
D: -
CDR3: CASGAPRTDTQYF
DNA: TGTGCCAGCGGAGCTCCTAGGACAGATACGCAGTATTTT

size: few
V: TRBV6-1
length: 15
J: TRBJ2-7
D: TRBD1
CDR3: CASSVTGGSSYEQYF
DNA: TGTGCCAGCAGCGTTACAGGGGGCAGCTCCTACGAGCAGTACTTC

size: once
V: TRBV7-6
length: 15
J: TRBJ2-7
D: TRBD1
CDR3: CASSHQPGQHYEQYF
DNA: TGTGCCAGCAGCCATCAACCGGGACAGCATTACGAGCAGTACTTC

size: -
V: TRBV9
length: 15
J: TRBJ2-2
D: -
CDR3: CASSLTGRNTGEPFF
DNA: TGCGCCAGCAGCTTGACGGGACGCAACACCGGGGAGCCGTTTTTT

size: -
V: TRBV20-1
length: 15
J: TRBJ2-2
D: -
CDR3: CSARTTGSNTGELFF
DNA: TGCAGTGCTAGGACCACAGGGTCGAACACCGGGGAGCTGTTTTTT

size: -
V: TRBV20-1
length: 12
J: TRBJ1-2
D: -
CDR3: CSASDQNYGYTF
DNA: TGCAGTGCTAGCGATCAGAACTATGGCTACACCTTC

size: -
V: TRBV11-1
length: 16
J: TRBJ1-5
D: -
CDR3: CASSLGAPEGNQPQHF
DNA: TGTGCCAGCAGCTTAGGGGCCCCGGAAGGCAATCAGCCCCAGCATTTT

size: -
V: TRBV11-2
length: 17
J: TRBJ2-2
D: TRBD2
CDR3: CASSPGGLAGNTGELFF
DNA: TGTGCCAGCAGCCCCGGGGGACTAGCGGGTAACACCGGGGAGCTGTTTTTT

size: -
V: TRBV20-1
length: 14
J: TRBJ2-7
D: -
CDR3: CSARGEGLGDEQYF
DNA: TGCAGTGCTAGAGGGGAAGGCCTTGGGGACGAGCAGTACTTC

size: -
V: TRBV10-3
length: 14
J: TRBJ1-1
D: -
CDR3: CAISETPGDTEAFF
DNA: TGTGCCATCAGTGAAACACCGGGCGACACTGAAGCCTTCTTT

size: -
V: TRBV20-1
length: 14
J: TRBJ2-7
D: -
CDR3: CSARTPSVPYEQYF
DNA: TGCAGTGCTAGAACCCCTAGCGTCCCCTACGAGCAGTACTTC

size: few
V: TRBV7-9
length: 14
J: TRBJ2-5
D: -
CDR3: CASSLNGLGETQYF
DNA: TGTGCCAGCAGCTTGAACGGTTTGGGAGAGACCCAGTACTTC

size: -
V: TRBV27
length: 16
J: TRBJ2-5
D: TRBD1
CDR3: CASSPQGAVGKETQYF
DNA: TGTGCCAGCAGTCCTCAGGGGGCTGTGGGCAAAGAGACCCAGTACTTC

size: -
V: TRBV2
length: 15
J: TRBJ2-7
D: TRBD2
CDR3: CASSDGQAGVYEQYF
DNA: TGTGCCAGCAGTGATGGGCAAGCGGGGGTCTACGAGCAGTACTTC

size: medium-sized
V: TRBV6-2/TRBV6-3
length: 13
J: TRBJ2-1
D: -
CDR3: CASSNLAQGEQFF
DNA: TGTGCCAGCAGTAACCTCGCCCAAGGTGAGCAGTTCTTC

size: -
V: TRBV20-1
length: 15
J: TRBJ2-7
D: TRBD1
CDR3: CSASDRGSGSYEQYF
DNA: TGCAGTGCTTCGGACAGGGGTTCGGGCTCCTACGAGCAGTACTTC

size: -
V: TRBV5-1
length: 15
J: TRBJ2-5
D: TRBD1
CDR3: CASSSTGGNTETQYF
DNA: TGCGCCAGCAGCTCGACAGGGGGGAACACAGAGACCCAGTACTTC

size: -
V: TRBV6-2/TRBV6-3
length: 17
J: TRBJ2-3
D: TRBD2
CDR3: CASSRRLAGVNTDTQYF
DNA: TGTGCCAGCAGCCGCCGACTAGCGGGTGTCAACACAGATACGCAGTATTTT

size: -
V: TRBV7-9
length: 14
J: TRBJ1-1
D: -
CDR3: CASSLTQGLTEAFF
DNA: TGTGCCAGCAGCTTAACACAGGGCCTTACTGAAGCTTTCTTT

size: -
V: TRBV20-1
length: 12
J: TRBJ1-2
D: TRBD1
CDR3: CSASRGAYDYTF
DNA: TGCAGTGCTAGCAGGGGGGCCTATGACTACACCTTC

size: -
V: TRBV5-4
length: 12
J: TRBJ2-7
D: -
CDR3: CANSFWSYEQYF
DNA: TGTGCCAACAGCTTCTGGAGCTACGAGCAATACTTC

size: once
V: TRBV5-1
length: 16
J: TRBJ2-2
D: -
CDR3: CASSRAGGGQTGELFF
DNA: TGCGCCAGCAGTAGGGCCGGCGGGGGCCAGACCGGGGAGCTGTTTTTT

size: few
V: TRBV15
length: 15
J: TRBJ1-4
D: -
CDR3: CATSRVGSSNEKLFF
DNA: TGTGCCACCAGCAGAGTTGGGAGTAGTAATGAAAAACTGTTTTTT

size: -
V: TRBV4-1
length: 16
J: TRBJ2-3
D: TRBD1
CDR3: CASIQEIDRGTDTQYF
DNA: TGCGCCAGCATCCAAGAGATAGACAGGGGCACAGATACGCAGTATTTT

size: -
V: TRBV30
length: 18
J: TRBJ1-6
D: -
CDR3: CAWKRDGGDFDYNSPLHF
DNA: TGTGCCTGGAAACGCGACGGAGGTGACTTCGACTATAATTCACCCCTCCACTTT

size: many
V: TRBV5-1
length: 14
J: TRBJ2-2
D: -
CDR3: CASSLTGATGELFF
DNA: TGCGCCAGCAGCTTGACGGGAGCCACCGGGGAGCTGTTTTTT

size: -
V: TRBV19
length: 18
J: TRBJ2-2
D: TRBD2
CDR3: CASSIISGRARGTGELFF
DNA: TGTGCCAGTAGTATAATTAGCGGGAGGGCCCGGGGGACCGGGGAGCTGTTTTTT

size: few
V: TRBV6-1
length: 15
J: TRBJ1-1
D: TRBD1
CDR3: CASSVRDRPNTEAFF
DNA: TGTGCCAGCAGTGTCCGGGACAGACCTAACACTGAAGCTTTCTTT

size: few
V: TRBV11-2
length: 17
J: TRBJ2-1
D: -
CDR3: CASSPGSGPLPTNEQFF
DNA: TGTGCCAGCAGCCCGGGAAGCGGCCCCTTGCCTACCAATGAGCAGTTCTTC

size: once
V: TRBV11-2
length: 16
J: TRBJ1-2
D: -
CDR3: CASSLVSGGSGYGYTF
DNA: TGTGCCAGCAGCTTAGTTTCTGGTGGCAGCGGCTATGGCTACACCTTC

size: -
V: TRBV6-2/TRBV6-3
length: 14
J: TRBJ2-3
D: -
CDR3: CASSLTTSTDTQYF
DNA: TGTGCCAGCAGCCTCACCACTAGCACAGATACGCAGTATTTT

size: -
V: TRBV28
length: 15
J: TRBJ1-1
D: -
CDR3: CASSLGYRKDTEAFF
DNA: TGTGCCAGCAGTTTAGGATACAGGAAGGACACTGAAGCTTTCTTT

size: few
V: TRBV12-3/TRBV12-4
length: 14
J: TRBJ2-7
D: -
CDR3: CASSWGGQTDEQYF
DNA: TGTGCCAGCAGTTGGGGGGGCCAGACGGACGAGCAGTACTTC

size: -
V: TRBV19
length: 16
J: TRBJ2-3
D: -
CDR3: CASSGPGGLRTDTQYF
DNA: TGTGCCAGTAGTGGCCCTGGGGGGTTGCGCACAGATACGCAGTATTTT

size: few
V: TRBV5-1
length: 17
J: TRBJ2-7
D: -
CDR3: CASSWQIATDHPYEQYF
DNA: TGCGCCAGCAGCTGGCAAATTGCGACAGATCATCCGTACGAGCAGTACTTC

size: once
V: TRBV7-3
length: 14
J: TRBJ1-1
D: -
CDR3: CASSLGGPPGPAFF
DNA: TGTGCCAGCAGCTTAGGTGGCCCGCCAGGGCCAGCTTTCTTT

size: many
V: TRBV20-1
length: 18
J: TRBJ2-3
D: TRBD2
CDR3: CSARDPLAGGPRTDTQYF
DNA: TGCAGTGCTAGAGATCCCCTAGCGGGAGGTCCGCGCACAGATACGCAGTATTTT

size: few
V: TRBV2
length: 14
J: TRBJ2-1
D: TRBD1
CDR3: CASSDSTGMNEQFF
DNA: TGTGCCAGCAGTGACTCGACAGGGATGAATGAGCAGTTCTTC

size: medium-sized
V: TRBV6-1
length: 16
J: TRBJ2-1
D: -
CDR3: CASSELDWPQDNEQFF
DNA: TGTGCCAGCAGTGAACTGGATTGGCCCCAAGACAATGAGCAGTTCTTC

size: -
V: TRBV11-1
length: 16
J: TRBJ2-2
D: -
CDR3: CASSLRIAANTGELFF
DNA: TGTGCCAGCAGCTTGAGAATCGCCGCGAACACCGGGGAGCTGTTTTTT

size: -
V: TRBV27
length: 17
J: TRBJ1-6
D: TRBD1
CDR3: CASSWTGGASYNSPLHF
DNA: TGTGCCAGCAGTTGGACAGGGGGCGCCTCCTATAATTCACCCCTCCACTTT

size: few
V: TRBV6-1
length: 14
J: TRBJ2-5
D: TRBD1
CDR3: CASSELDRGETQYF
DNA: TGTGCCAGCAGTGAGCTCGACAGGGGAGAGACCCAGTACTTC

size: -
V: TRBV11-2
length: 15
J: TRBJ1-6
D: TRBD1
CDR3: CASSLGDRANSPLHF
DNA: TGTGCCAGCAGCTTGGGGGACAGGGCTAATTCACCCCTCCACTTT

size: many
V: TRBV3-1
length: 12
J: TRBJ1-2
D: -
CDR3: CASSQAGYGYTF
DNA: TGTGCCAGCAGCCAAGCAGGCTATGGCTACACCTTC

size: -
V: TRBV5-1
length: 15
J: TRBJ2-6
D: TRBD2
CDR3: CASSSSGIGANVLTF
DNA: TGCGCCAGCAGCTCCAGCGGGATTGGGGCCAACGTCCTGACTTTC

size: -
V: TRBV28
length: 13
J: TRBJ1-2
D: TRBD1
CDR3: CASSNGQVHGYTF
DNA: TGTGCCAGCAGTAATGGACAGGTCCACGGCTACACCTTC

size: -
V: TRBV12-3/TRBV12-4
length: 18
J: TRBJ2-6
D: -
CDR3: CASSFEGQGCSGANVLTF
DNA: TGTGCCAGCAGTTTTGAAGGGCAGGGTTGTTCTGGGGCCAACGTCCTGACTTTC

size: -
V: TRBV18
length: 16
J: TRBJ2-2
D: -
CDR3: CASSLINPLNTGELFF
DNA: TGTGCCAGCTCCCTGATCAATCCGCTTAACACCGGGGAGCTGTTTTTT

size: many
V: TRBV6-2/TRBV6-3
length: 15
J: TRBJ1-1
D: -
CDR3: CASNNAGTEDTEAFF
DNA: TGTGCCAGCAACAACGCCGGGACGGAGGACACTGAAGCTTTCTTT

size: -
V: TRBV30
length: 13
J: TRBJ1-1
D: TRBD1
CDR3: CAWSRQGNTEAFF
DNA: TGTGCCTGGAGTCGACAGGGAAACACTGAAGCTTTCTTT

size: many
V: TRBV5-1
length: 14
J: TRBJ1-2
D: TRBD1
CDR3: CASSSGQGVSGYTF
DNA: TGCGCCAGCAGCTCCGGACAGGGGGTGAGTGGCTACACCTTC

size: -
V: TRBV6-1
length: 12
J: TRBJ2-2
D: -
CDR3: CAGRGNTGELFF
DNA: TGTGCCGGAAGGGGGAACACCGGGGAGCTGTTTTTT

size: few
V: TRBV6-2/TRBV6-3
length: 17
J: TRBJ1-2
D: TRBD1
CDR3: CASSTGGTGGFNYGYTF
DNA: TGTGCCAGCAGTACCGGCGGGACAGGGGGCTTTAACTATGGCTACACCTTC

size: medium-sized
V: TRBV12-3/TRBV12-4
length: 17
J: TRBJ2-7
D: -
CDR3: CASSSPSGESSSYEQYF
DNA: TGTGCCAGCAGTTCCCCTTCAGGGGAGTCCTCTTCCTACGAGCAGTACTTC